The clone carrying this TCR beta chain came up a few times. Its antigen is not identified. The sample originates from a study of beta chain features in type 1 diabetes. The study's findings and limits: Type 1 diabetes patients showed fewer insertions and more deletions at VDJ junctions. A cDNA-based sequencing approach could over-represent cells with high TCR expression.

Each of the sorted populations had a purity greater than 98%. The authors reverse transcribed all of the isolated RNA, so sequencing captured expressed TCRB transcripts. Sequenced by immunoSEQ multiplex PCR; TCRdb stores in-frame clones only, minus some. The table includes hundreds of thousands of clones, roughly 15% detected once. The CDR3 covers 14 residues. V shed 3 bases and J shed 8 bases, with 13 bases lying between them. Germline values: CDR1 MNHEY, CDR2 SVGAGI. The chain links TRBV6-5 to TRBJ1-4; D gene ambiguous. What was sequenced was central memory CD4+ T cells from blood. The TCR comes from a man in his thirties or forties in good health. CDR3 in amino acids: CASSYGTSAEKLFF. The CDR3 DNA reads TGTGCCAGCAGTTATGGTACATCCGCGGAAAAACTGTTTTTT.